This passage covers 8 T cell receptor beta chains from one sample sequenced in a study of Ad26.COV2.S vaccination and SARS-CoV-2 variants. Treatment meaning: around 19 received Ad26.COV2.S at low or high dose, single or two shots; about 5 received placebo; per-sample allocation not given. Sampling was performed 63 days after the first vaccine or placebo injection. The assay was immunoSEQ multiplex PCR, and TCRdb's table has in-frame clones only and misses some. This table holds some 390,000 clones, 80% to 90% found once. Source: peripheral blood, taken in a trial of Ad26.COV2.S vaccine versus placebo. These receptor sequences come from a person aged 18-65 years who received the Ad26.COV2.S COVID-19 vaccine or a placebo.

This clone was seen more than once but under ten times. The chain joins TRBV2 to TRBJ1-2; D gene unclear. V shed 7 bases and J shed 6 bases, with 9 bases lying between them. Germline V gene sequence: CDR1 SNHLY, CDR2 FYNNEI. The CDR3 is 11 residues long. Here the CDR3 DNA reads TGTGCCAGCACCCCTCGGGATGGCTACACCTTC. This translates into CASTPRDGYTF.

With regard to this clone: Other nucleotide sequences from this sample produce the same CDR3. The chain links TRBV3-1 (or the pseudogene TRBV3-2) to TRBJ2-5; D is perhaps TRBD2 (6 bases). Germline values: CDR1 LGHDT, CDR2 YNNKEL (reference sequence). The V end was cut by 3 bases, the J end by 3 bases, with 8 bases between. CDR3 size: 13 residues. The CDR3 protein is CASSQTRKETQYF. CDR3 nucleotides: TGTGCCAGCAGCCAGACTAGGAAAGAGACCCAGTACTTC.

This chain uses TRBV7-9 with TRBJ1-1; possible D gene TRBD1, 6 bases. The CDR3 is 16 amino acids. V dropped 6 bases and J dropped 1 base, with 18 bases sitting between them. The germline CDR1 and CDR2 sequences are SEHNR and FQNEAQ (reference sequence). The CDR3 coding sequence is TGTGCCAGCAGGCATTACGGACAGTCAGAGAACACTGAAGCTTTCTTT. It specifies CASRHYGQSENTEAFF.

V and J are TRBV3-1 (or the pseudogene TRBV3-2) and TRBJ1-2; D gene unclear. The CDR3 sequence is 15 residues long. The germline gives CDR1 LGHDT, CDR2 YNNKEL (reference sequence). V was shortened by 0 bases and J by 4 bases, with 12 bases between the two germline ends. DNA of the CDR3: TGTGCCAGCAGCCAAGATATCGTGGGAAGCTATGGCTACACCTTC. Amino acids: CASSQDIVGSYGYTF.

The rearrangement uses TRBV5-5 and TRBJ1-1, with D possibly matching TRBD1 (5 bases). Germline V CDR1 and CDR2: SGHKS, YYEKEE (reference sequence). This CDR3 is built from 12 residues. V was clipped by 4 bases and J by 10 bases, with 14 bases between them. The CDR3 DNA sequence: TGTGCCAGCAGCCCAGGCGGGGCGGGAGCTTTCTTT. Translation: CASSPGGAGAFF.

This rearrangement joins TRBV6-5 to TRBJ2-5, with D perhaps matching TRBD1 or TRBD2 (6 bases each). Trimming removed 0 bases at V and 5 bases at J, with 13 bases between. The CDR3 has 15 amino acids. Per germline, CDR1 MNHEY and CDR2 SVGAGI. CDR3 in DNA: TGTGCCAGCAGTTACTCTGAGGGGGGTCGGGAGACCCAGTACTTC. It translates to CASSYSEGGRETQYF.

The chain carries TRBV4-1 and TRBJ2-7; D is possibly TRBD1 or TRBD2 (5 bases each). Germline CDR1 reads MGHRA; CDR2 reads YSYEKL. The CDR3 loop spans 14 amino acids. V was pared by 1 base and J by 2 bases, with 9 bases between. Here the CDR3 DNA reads TGCGCCAGCAGCCAAGTTCCGGGACCCTACGAGCAGTACTTC. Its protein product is CASSQVPGPYEQYF.

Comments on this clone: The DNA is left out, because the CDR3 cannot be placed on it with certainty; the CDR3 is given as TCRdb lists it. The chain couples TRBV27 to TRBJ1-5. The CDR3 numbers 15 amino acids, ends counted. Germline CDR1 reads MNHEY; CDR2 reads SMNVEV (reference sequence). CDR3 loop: CASSSSAGLNQPQHF.